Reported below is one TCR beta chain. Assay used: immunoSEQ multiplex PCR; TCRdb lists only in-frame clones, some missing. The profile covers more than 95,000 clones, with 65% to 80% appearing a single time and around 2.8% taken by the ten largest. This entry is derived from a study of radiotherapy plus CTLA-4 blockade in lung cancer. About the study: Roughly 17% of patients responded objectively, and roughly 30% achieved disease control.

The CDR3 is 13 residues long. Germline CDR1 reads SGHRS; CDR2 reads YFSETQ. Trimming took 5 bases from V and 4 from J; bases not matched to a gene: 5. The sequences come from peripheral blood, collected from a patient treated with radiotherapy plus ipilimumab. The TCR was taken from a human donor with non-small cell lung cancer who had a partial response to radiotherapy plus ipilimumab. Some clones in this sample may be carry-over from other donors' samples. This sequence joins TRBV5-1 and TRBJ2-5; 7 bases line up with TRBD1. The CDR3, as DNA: TGCGCCAGCAGTCTGAGGGGGCTAGAGACCCAGTACTTC. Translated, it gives CASSLRGLETQYF.